This TCR beta chain is from a study of preoperative IRX-2 immunotherapy in early breast cancer. Method: immunoSEQ multiplex PCR; TCRdb's copy keeps in-frame clones and lacks some. The table shows about 43,000 clones, with approximately 94% occurring only once. Treatment meaning: preoperative locoregional IRX-2 cytokine immunotherapy. This phase Ib study tested locoregional IRX-2 cytokine immunotherapy given before surgery. The CDR3 runs to 18 residues. Looked up from germline, CDR1 is MDHEN and CDR2 is SYDVKM. The germline V and J ends were trimmed by 4 bases and 1 base, with 19 bases remaining between them.

The sequence was collected from a human donor with breast cancer. The chain is built from TRBV28 and TRBJ2-2, with D perhaps TRBD2 (6 bases). Sequences were derived from tumor tissue, sampled after IRX-2 immunotherapy. CDR3 bases: TGTGCCAGCAGTTCGTCTAGCGCACTCCTACTGAACACCGGGGAGCTGTTTTTT. This translates into CASSSSSALLLNTGELFF.